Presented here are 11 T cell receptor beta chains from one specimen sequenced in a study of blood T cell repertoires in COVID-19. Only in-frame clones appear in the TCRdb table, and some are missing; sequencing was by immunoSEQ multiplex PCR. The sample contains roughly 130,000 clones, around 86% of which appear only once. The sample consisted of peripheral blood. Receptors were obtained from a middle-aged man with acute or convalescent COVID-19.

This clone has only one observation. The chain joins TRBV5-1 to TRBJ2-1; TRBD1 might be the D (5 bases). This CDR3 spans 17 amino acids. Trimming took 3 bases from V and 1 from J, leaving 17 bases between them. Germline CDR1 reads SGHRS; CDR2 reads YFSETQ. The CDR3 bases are TGCGCCAGCAGCTACCCAAGAGAGGACACTTCCTACAATGAGCAGTTCTTC. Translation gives CASSYPREDTSYNEQFF.

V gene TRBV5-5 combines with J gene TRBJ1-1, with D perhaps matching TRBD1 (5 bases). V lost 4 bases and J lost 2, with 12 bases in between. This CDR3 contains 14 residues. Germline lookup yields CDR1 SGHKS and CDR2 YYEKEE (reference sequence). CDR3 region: CASSGRTTNTEAFF. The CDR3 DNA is TGTGCCAGCAGCGGTAGGACAACTAACACTGAAGCTTTCTTT.

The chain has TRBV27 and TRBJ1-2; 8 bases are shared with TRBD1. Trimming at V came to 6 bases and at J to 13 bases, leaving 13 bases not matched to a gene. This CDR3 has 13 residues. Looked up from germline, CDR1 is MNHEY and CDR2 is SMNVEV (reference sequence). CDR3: CASRKTLPGQATF. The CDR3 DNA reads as TGTGCCAGCAGAAAAACTCTCCCGGGACAGGCCACCTTC.

DNA of the CDR3: TGTGCCAGCAGTGAACTACGGGACTCTGGAAACACCATATATTTT. Residues: CASSELRDSGNTIYF. The rearrangement links TRBV25-1 to TRBJ1-3, with unresolved D. The length of the CDR3 is 15 residues. Germline V gene lookup returns CDR1 MGHDK and CDR2 SYGVNS. V dropped 2 bases and J dropped 0 bases, with 8 bases sitting between them.

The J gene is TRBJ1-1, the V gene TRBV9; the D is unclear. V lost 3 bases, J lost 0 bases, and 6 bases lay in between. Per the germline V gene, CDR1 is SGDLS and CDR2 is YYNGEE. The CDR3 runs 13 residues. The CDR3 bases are TGTGCCAGCAGCGCAACGGTGAACACTGAAGCTTTCTTT. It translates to CASSATVNTEAFF.

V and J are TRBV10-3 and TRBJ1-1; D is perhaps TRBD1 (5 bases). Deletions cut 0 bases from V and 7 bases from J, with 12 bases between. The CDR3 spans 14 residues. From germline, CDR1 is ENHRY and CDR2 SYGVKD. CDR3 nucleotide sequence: TGTGCCATCAGTGAGTCTGGGGGGGTGGGTGAAGCTTTCTTT. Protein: CAISESGGVGEAFF.

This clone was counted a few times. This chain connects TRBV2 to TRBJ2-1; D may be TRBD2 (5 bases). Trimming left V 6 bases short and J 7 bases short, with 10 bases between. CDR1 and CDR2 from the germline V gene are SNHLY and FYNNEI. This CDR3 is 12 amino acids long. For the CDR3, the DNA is TGTGCCAGCAGGGTAGAGCGGAATGAGCAGTTCTTC. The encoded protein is CASRVERNEQFF.

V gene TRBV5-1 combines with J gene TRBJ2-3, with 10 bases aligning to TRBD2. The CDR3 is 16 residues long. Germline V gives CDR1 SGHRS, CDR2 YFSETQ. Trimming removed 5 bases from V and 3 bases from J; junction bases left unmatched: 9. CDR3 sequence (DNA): TGCGCCAGCAGGGGAGCGGGAGGGCCGGGGACAGATACGCAGTATTTT. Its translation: CASRGAGGPGTDTQYF. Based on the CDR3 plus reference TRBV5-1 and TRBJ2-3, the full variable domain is KAGVTQTPRYLIKTRGQQVTLSCSPISGHRSVSWYQQTPGQGLQFLFEYFSETQRNKGNFPGRFSGRQFSNSRSEMNVSTLELGDSALYLCASRGAGGPGTDTQYFGPGTRLTVL.

In nucleotides, the CDR3 is TGTGCCAGCAGCGCCCAGGGGAACACCGGGGAGCTGTTTTTT. It translates to CASSAQGNTGELFF. The chain recombines TRBV9 with TRBJ2-2; a weak D match, TRBD1 (5 bases). This CDR3 comprises 14 residues. The V gene's germline CDR1 is SGDLS and CDR2 YYNGEE. V was trimmed by 3 bases and J by 1 base, leaving 7 bases between them. The variable domain in full, with the rest retrieved from reference TRBV9 and TRBJ2-2, is DSGVTQTPKHLITATGQRVTLRCSPRSGDLSVYWYQQSLDQGLQFLIQYYNGEERAKGNILERFSAQQFPDLHSELNLSSLELGDSALYFCASSAQGNTGELFFGEGSRLTVL.

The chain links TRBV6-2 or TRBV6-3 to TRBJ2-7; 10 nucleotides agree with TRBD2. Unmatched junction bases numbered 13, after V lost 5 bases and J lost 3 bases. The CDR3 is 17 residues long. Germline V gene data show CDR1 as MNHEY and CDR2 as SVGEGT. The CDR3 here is CASSRWEVASGSYEQYF. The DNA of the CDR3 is TGTGCCAGCAGTAGATGGGAGGTGGCTAGCGGGAGCTACGAGCAGTACTTC.

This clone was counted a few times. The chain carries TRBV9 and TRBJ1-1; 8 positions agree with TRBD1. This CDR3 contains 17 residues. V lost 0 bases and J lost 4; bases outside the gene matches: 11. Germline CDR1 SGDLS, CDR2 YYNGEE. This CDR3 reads CASSVEEGQALSTEAFF. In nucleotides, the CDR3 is TGTGCCAGCAGCGTAGAGGAGGGACAGGCTCTGTCCACTGAAGCTTTCTTT.